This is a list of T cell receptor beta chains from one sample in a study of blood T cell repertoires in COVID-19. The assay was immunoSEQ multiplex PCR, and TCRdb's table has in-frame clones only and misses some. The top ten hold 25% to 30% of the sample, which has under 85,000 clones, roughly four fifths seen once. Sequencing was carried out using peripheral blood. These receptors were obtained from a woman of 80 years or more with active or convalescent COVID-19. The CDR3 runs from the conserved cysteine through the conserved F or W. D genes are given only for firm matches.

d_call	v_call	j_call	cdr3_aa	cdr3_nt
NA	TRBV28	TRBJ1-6	CASSPGSRGTPLHF	TGTGCCAGCAGCCCCGGGTCCCGAGGGACACCCCTCCACTTT
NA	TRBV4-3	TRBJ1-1	CASSQVGGTEAFF	TGCGCCAGCAGCCAAGTGGGGGGAACTGAAGCTTTCTTT
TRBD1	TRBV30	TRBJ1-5	CAWRTGVINQPQHF	TGTGCCTGGAGGACAGGGGTCATCAATCAGCCCCAGCATTTT
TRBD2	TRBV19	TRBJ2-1	CASSITSGGAQQFF	TGTGCCAGTAGTATAACTAGCGGGGGGGCTCAGCAGTTCTTC
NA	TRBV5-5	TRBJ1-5	CASSLDSYQPQHF	TGTGCCAGCAGCTTGGACAGTTATCAGCCCCAGCATTTT
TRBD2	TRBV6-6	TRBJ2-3	CASIDPAGGGDTQYF	TGTGCCAGCATCGATCCGGCCGGCGGGGGAGATACGCAGTATTTT
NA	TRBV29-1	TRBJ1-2	CSVGGGGNYGYTF	TGCAGCGTTGGAGGGGGTGGAAACTATGGCTACACCTTC
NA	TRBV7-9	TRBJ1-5	CASSFGTSNQPQHF	TGTGCCAGCAGCTTCGGGACAAGCAATCAGCCCCAGCATTTT
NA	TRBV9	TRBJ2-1	CASSPRSRAYNEQFF	TGTGCCAGCAGCCCTCGGAGCCGAGCTTACAATGAGCAGTTCTTC
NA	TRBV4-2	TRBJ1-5	CASSQRTGNQPQHF	TGTGCCAGCAGCCAACGTACGGGCAATCAGCCCCAGCATTTT
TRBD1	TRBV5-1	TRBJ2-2	CASSLDRVDSGELFF	TGCGCCAGCAGTCTGGACAGGGTGGATTCCGGGGAGCTGTTTTTT